Shown below are 29 T cell receptor beta chains from a single sample sequenced in a study of T-cell reconstitution after alpha-beta-depleted transplantation in children. Preparation of the TCRbeta library used unique molecular identifiers. MiXCR, run by TCRdb on the PCR reads, gives a single entry per CDR3 protein. The sample yields some 830,000 distinct CDR3 sequences, around 15% seen once. Sequenced here: PBMCs, mostly from graft donor cells, sampled 360 days after TCRalphabeta/CD19-depleted stem cell transplant. These receptors all stem from a male patient younger than 18 who had a stem cell transplant for acute lymphoblastic leukemia, so the T cells may come from the graft donor.

This clonotype was counted only a few times. J is TRBJ2-3 and V is TRBV20-1, with no clear D. The length of the CDR3 is 14 residues. V was cut by 3 bases and J by 0 bases, with 10 bases left in between. Germline V gene lookup returns CDR1 DFQATT and CDR2 SNEGSKA (reference sequence). The CDR3 loop is CSAREATSTDTQYF. The CDR3 DNA is TGCAGTGCTAGGGAAGCGACCAGCACAGATACGCAGTATTTT.

The rearrangement uses TRBV4-1 and TRBJ2-7, with 7 bases fitting TRBD2. CDR1 and CDR2 from the germline V gene are MGHRA and YSYEKL. The CDR3 loop spans 17 amino acids. Trimming at V came to 1 base and at J to 2 bases, leaving 11 bases not matched to a gene. CDR3 loop: CASSQAPGGARAYEQYF. For the CDR3, the DNA is TGCGCCAGCAGCCAAGCCCCGGGAGGTGCACGGGCCTACGAGCAGTACTTC.

This clonotype came up many times. The chain joins TRBV20-1 to TRBJ2-3, with 8 bases aligning to TRBD2. CDR1 DFQATT and CDR2 SNEGSKA come from the germline V gene (reference sequence). V trimming: 5 bases; J trimming: 4 bases; junction bases outside the gene matches: 2. The CDR3 length is 12 residues. The DNA for the CDR3 is TGCAGTGCTCCGGGACTAGCAGATACGCAGTATTTT. Its translation is CSAPGLADTQYF.

The chain employs TRBV12-3 or TRBV12-4 and TRBJ2-3, with D unresolved. This CDR3 has 15 residues. Trimming took off 3 bases at V and 0 bases at J, with 10 bases between the two ends. The CDR3 sequence is CASSFGLASTDTQYF. The DNA of the CDR3 is TGTGCCAGCAGTTTCGGTTTAGCTAGCACAGATACGCAGTATTTT.

The rearrangement joins TRBV4-1 to TRBJ2-7; the D gene is possibly TRBD2 (6 bases). The CDR3 has 17 residues. Germline V gene sequence: CDR1 MGHRA, CDR2 YSYEKL. Trimming removed 0 bases at V and 0 bases at J, with 15 bases between. CDR3 residues: CASSQDFGGRSSYEQYF. For the CDR3, the DNA is TGCGCCAGCAGCCAAGATTTTGGAGGGAGGAGCTCCTACGAGCAGTACTTC.

In its sample, this clonotype was seen a few times. This chain links TRBV12-3 or TRBV12-4 with TRBJ1-2; D call uncertain. The CDR3 runs 12 residues. V was trimmed by 3 bases and J by 4 bases, leaving 6 bases between them. DNA of the CDR3: TGTGCCAGCAGTTTTAATGCCTATGGCTACACCTTC. This encodes CASSFNAYGYTF.

This clonotype turned up a few times. The chain combines TRBV5-1 with TRBJ2-7; 7 positions match TRBD2. This CDR3 is built from 14 residues. Germline V gene data show CDR1 as SGHRS and CDR2 as YFSETQ. V gave up 7 bases and J gave up 0 bases; unmatched junction bases: 7. CDR3 sequence reads: CASGEGWSSYEQYF. The DNA for the CDR3 is TGCGCCAGCGGGGAGGGTTGGAGCTCCTACGAGCAGTACTTC.

This clonotype was seen more than once but under ten times. This chain links TRBV20-1 with TRBJ1-5; D remains unclear. The CDR3 is 14 amino acids. CDR1 DFQATT and CDR2 SNEGSKA come from the germline V gene (reference sequence). V dropped 3 bases and J dropped 1 base, with 10 bases sitting between them. CDR3 in DNA: TGCAGTGCTAGGGAGGACGAAAGCAATCAGCCCCAGCATTTT. It translates to CSAREDESNQPQHF.

This clonotype was seen a few times. The chain combines TRBV2 with TRBJ2-1, with 9 bases aligning to TRBD2. In germline, CDR1 is SNHLY, CDR2 FYNNEI. Trimming at V came to 6 bases and at J to 8 bases, leaving 14 bases not matched to a gene. This CDR3 contains 16 residues. CDR3 in amino acids: CASRVPGLAPRDEQFF. CDR3 DNA sequence: TGTGCCAGCAGAGTTCCGGGACTAGCCCCGAGGGATGAGCAGTTCTTC.

This clonotype was observed many times. The gene calls are TRBV20-1 and TRBJ2-4; 9 bases agree with TRBD2. Germline-derived CDR1 and CDR2 are DFQATT and SNEGSKA (reference sequence). The CDR3 has 15 amino acids. Trimming at V came to 4 bases and at J to 0 bases, leaving 4 bases not matched to a gene. In DNA form, the CDR3 reads TGCAGTGCTAAACAGACTAGCGGAGCCAAAAACATTCAGTACTTC. Its translation is CSAKQTSGAKNIQYF.

This clonotype was detected a few times. The rearrangement uses TRBV12-3 or TRBV12-4 and TRBJ1-2; 7 bases match TRBD1. The CDR3 totals 14 residues. Trimming cost V 2 bases and J 8 bases; bases outside gene matches: 8. The CDR3 sequence is CASSLTRQGSGYTF. CDR3 nucleotides: TGTGCCAGCAGTTTAACTCGACAGGGTAGCGGCTACACCTTC.

V and J are TRBV7-8 and TRBJ2-2, with 7 positions matching TRBD1. The CDR3 extends over 15 amino acids. CDR1 and CDR2 (germline): SGHVS, FQNEAQ. Germline trimming cut 3 bases from V and 3 bases from J; bases unmatched to any gene: 4. The CDR3 loop is CASSLRGQDTGELFF. CDR3 in DNA: TGTGCCAGCAGCTTGAGGGGGCAGGACACCGGGGAGCTGTTTTTT.

This clonotype was counted ten times or more. The J gene is TRBJ2-7, the V gene TRBV6-1; 8 bases match TRBD1. From germline, CDR1 is MNHNS and CDR2 SASEGT. Germline trimming cut 6 bases from V and 2 bases from J; bases unmatched to any gene: 9. This CDR3 contains 15 residues. As DNA, the CDR3 is TGTGCCAGCAGCGGACAGGGAAAGGAGACCTACGAGCAGTACTTC. Protein: CASSGQGKETYEQYF.

This clonotype was observed a handful of times. The chain links TRBV6-5 to TRBJ2-1, with 9 bases matching TRBD2. The germline V gene encodes CDR1 MNHEY and CDR2 SVGAGI. Losses at the gene ends were 0 bases for V and 8 bases for J; bases not matched to a gene: 5. The CDR3 is 15 amino acids. The CDR3, as DNA: TGTGCCAGCAGTTACTCGCGGGAGGGGATCCATGAGCAGTTCTTC. Translation gives CASSYSREGIHEQFF.

In DNA, the CDR3 is TGCGCCAGCAGCGACGGGGTAGTCGGCACCATATATTTT. Translating it yields CASSDGVVGTIYF. This rearrangement joins TRBV5-1 to TRBJ1-3; D is ambiguous. The V gene lost 4 bases and the J gene lost 9 bases, with 14 bases spanning the gap. This CDR3 is 13 amino acids long. Germline V gives CDR1 SGHRS, CDR2 YFSETQ. The whole variable domain, filled in from reference TRBV5-1 and TRBJ1-3, reads KAGVTQTPRYLIKTRGQQVTLSCSPISGHRSVSWYQQTPGQGLQFLFEYFSETQRNKGNFPGRFSGRQFSNSRSEMNVSTLELGDSALYLCASSDGVVGTIYFGEGSWLTVV.

This clonotype was seen a handful of times. The chain recombines TRBV29-1 with TRBJ1-2; D ambiguous. Per the germline V gene, CDR1 is SQVTM and CDR2 is ANQGSEA. CDR3 length: 12 residues. Trimming left V 4 bases short and J 4 bases short, with 10 bases between. Here the CDR3 DNA reads TGCAGCGTTGGTCTCGGCTCCTATGGCTACACCTTC. Translating it yields CSVGLGSYGYTF.

The table lists this clonotype with a few counts. The gene calls are TRBV27 and TRBJ1-2; unclear D gene. CDR3 length equals 14 residues. Trimming left V 6 bases short and J 9 bases short, with 20 bases between. Germline CDR1 and CDR2: MNHEY and SMNVEV (reference sequence). In DNA, the CDR3 is TGTGCCAGCAGCGGTTTGATAGGGAACGATCGCTACACCTTC. This codes for CASSGLIGNDRYTF.

The chain combines TRBV29-1 with TRBJ2-5; 7 nucleotides agree with TRBD1. The CDR3 totals 14 residues. Germline lookup yields CDR1 SQVTM and CDR2 ANQGSEA. The CDR3, as DNA: TGCGCAACCCGGGACAGAAGTAAGCGGGAGACCCAGTACTTC. Residues: CATRDRSKRETQYF.

The table lists this clonotype with a few counts. The chain recombines TRBV12-3 or TRBV12-4 with TRBJ2-7, with 14 bases fitting TRBD2. There are 16 residues in the CDR3. V was pared by 5 bases and J by 6 bases, with 9 bases of the junction left unmatched. CDR3 sequence (DNA): TGTGCCAGCAGTGAAACCGGGACTAGCGGGAGTAGCGAGCAGTACTTC. It translates to CASSETGTSGSSEQYF.

This clonotype was seen a few times. The chain has TRBV11-1 and TRBJ2-1; TRBD2 matches at 12 bases. This CDR3 is built from 18 residues. J was trimmed by 3 bases and V by 2 bases; bases with no gene match: 8. In germline, CDR1 is SGHAT, CDR2 FQDESV (reference sequence). The chain's CDR3 is CASSLMLVTSGSYNEQFF. The CDR3 DNA is TGTGCCAGCAGCTTAATGCTGGTGACTAGCGGGAGCTACAATGAGCAGTTCTTC.

This clonotype was detected a few times. V and J are TRBV29-1 and TRBJ2-3; tentative D call: TRBD2 (5 bases). This CDR3 comprises 12 residues. The germline V gene has CDR1 SQVTM and CDR2 ANQGSEA. The V end lost 3 bases, the J end lost 4 bases, and 8 bases lay between the germline ends. In DNA, the CDR3 is TGCAGCGTTGACGGGGAAGCAGATACGCAGTATTTT. It translates to CSVDGEADTQYF.

As regards this clonotype: Possible read error: a much larger clone is one base away. The chain joins TRBV27 to TRBJ1-1, with D possibly matching TRBD1 (5 bases). The V gene lost 6 bases and the J gene lost 5 bases, with 16 bases spanning the gap. Germline V gene lookup returns CDR1 MNHEY and CDR2 SMNVEV (reference sequence). The CDR3 contains 14 residues. CDR3 nucleotides: TGTGCCAGCAGCCTGACAGCCTATGGGACTGAAGCTTTCTTT. It specifies CASSLTAYGTEAFF.

A few counts support this clonotype. The DNA for the CDR3 is TGTGCCAGCAGCCGACAGGTCGCCCTGGACGAGACCCAGTACTTC. This sequence encodes CASSRQVALDETQYF. The J gene is TRBJ2-5, the V gene TRBV13, with D possibly TRBD1 on 6 matching bases. The V end lost 5 bases, the J end lost 5 bases, and 18 bases lay between the germline ends. The CDR3 extends over 15 amino acids. CDR1 and CDR2 from the germline V gene are PRHDT and FYEKMQ (reference sequence).

J is TRBJ2-1 and V is TRBV30, with D possibly matching TRBD2 (5 bases). V lost 8 bases, J lost 4 bases, and 9 bases lay in between. Germline CDR1 is GTSNPN and CDR2 is SVGIG (reference sequence). CDR3 length: 11 residues. The CDR3 here is CARGEYNEQFF. The DNA of the CDR3 is TGTGCCCGGGGAGAGTACAATGAGCAGTTCTTC.

Written as DNA, the CDR3 is TGCAGTGCTAGAGTCCCCAGGGGGCTGTATCAGCCCCAGCATTTT. Translated, it gives CSARVPRGLYQPQHF. The chain is built from TRBV20-1 and TRBJ1-5; 8 bases fit TRBD1. V lost 1 base and J lost 5; bases outside the gene matches: 7. The CDR3 totals 15 residues. Germline CDR1 DFQATT, CDR2 SNEGSKA (reference sequence).

This clonotype was counted many times. This chain connects TRBV12-3 or TRBV12-4 to TRBJ1-5; no clear D gene. There are 16 residues in the CDR3. The ends were cut back, 5 bases at V and 3 bases at J, with 17 bases in the middle. The CDR3 region is CASSPTDGPYNQPQHF. The CDR3 bases are TGTGCCAGCAGTCCGACGGACGGGCCTTACAATCAGCCCCAGCATTTT.

The V gene is TRBV6-4, the J gene TRBJ2-7; D remains ambiguous. Germline V gives CDR1 MRHNA, CDR2 SNTAGT. V was clipped by 0 bases and J by 3 bases, with 9 bases between them. The CDR3 sequence is 14 residues long. CDR3 region: CASSDSYSNYEQYF. Written as DNA, the CDR3 is TGTGCCAGCAGTGACTCATACAGCAACTACGAGCAGTACTTC.

This clonotype showed up just a few times. V is TRBV5-1 and J is TRBJ1-1, with D hard to call. CDR1 SGHRS and CDR2 YFSETQ come from the germline V gene. Deletions cut 4 bases from V and 0 bases from J, with 13 bases between. The CDR3 length is 15 residues. CDR3 in amino acids: CASSPLRVLNTEAFF. CDR3 nucleotides: TGCGCCAGCAGCCCATTACGGGTTCTGAACACTGAAGCTTTCTTT.

The CDR3 is CSGIGTSGAYEQYF. The CDR3 bases are TGCAGCGGTATTGGGACTAGCGGAGCATACGAGCAGTACTTC. The V call is TRBV29-1, the J call TRBJ2-7; TRBD2 matches 11 bases. The V and J ends lost 7 bases and 4 bases, in that order; junction bases with no gene match: 9. The germline CDR1 and CDR2 sequences are SQVTM and ANQGSEA. This CDR3 contains 14 residues.